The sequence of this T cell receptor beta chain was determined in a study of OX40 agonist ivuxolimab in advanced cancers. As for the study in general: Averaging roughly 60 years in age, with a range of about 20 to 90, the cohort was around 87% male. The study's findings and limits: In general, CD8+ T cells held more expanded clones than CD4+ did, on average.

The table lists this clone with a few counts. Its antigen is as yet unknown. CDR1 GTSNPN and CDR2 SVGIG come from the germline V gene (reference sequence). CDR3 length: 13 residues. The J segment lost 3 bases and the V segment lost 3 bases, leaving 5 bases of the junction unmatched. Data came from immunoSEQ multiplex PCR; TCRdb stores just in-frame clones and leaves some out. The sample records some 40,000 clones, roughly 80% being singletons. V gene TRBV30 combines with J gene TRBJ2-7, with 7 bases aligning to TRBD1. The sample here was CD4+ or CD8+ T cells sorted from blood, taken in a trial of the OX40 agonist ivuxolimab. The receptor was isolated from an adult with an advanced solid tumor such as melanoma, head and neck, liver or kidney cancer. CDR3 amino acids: CAWRDRRFYEQYF. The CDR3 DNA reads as TGTGCCTGGAGGGACAGGAGATTCTACGAGCAGTACTTC.